This T cell receptor beta chain was captured in a study of Graves' ophthalmopathy and Graves' hyperthyroidism. V lost 1 base, J lost 4 bases, and 6 bases stayed unmatched. Germline V gives CDR1 SGHAT, CDR2 FQNNGV. The CDR3 runs 16 residues. Regarding the study as a whole: In blood, most expanded thyroid clonotypes above 0.001 frequency were also detected. Using 13 signatures, a model distinguished ophthalmopathy from stable hyperthyroidism, reaching about 89% sensitivity and 81.08% specificity.

At least ten counts were recorded for this clonotype. Its antigen is still unknown. If patients had other autoimmune diseases, uncontrolled infections, pregnancy or lactation, they were excluded. Amplification targeted the TCR beta CDR3 regions, with RNA transcripts as the source material. Scientists carried out first-round RT-PCR using HTBI primers and then a second-round multiplex PCR. TCRdb itself ran the multiplex PCR reads through MiXCR, one entry per CDR3 protein. This sample has about 48,000 distinct CDR3 sequences, with less than 65% found just once. The chain joins TRBV11-2 to TRBJ1-5; 8 nucleotides match TRBD1. This clonotype was obtained from an adult man with Graves' ophthalmopathy. The sample consisted of peripheral blood. The CDR3 coding sequence is TGTGCCAGCAGCTTAGGCCGACAGGGGAGTAATCAGCCCCAGCATTTT. Amino acids: CASSLGRQGSNQPQHF.